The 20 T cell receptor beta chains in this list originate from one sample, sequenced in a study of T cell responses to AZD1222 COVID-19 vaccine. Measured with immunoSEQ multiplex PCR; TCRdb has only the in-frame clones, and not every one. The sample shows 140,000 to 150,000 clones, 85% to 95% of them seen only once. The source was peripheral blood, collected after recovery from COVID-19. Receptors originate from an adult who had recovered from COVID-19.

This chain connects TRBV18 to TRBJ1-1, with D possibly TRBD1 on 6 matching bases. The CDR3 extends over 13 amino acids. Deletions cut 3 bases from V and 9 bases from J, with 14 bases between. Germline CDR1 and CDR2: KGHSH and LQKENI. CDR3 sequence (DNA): TGTGCCAGCTCACCCGGCGGGGGCCTGAAAGCTTTCTTT. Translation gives CASSPGGGLKAFF.

The DNA of the CDR3 is TGTGCCAGTAGCCCGTCGCCAGGGCCCTACGAGCAGTACTTC. It translates to CASSPSPGPYEQYF. V usage is TRBV19 and J usage is TRBJ2-7; TRBD1 might be the D (5 bases). From germline, CDR1 is LNHDA and CDR2 SQIVND (reference sequence). Trimming took off 6 bases at V and 2 bases at J, with 14 bases between the two ends. CDR3 size: 14 residues.

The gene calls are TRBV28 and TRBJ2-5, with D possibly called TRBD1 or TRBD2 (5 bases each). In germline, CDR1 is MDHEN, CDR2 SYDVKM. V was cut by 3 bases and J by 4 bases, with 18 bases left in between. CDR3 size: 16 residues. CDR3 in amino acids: CASSFPVGVGGETQYF. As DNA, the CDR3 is TGTGCCAGCAGTTTTCCAGTGGGGGTCGGCGGAGAGACCCAGTACTTC.

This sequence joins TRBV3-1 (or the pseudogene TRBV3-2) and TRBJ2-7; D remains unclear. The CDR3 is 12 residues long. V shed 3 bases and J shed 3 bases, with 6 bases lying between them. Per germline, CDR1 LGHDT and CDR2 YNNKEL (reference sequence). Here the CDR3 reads CASSQGYYEQYF. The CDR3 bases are TGTGCCAGCAGCCAGGGGTACTACGAGCAGTACTTC.

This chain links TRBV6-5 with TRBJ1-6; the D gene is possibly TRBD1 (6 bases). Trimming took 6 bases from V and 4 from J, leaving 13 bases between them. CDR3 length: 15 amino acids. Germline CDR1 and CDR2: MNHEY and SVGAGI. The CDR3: CASRNKQGYNSPLHF. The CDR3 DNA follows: TGTGCCAGCAGAAATAAACAGGGTTATAATTCACCCCTCCACTTT.

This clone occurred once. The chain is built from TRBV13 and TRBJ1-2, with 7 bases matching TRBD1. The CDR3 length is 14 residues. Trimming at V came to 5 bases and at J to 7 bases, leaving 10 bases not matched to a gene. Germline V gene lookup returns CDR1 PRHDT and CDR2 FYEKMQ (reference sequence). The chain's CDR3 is CASSPHDRDIGYTF. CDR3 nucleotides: TGTGCCAGCAGCCCACATGACAGGGATATTGGCTACACCTTC.

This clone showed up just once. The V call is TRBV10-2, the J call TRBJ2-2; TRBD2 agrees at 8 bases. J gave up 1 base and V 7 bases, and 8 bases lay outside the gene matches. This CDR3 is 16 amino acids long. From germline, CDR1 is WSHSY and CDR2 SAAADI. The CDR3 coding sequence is TGCGCCAGCAAGGAGCTAGCGGGTATGAACACCGGGGAGCTGTTTTTT. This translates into CASKELAGMNTGELFF.

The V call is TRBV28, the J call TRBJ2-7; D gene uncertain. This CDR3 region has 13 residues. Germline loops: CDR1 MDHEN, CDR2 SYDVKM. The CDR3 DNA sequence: TGTGGGAGTGGGTCAAACCAACTGTACGAGCAGTACTTC. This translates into CGSGSNQLYEQYF.

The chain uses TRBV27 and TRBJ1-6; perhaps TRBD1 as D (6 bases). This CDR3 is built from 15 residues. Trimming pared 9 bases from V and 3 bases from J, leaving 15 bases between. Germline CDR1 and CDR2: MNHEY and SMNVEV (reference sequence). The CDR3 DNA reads TGTGCCAGTATGACAGGACAGCACTATAATTCACCCCTCCACTTT. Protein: CASMTGQHYNSPLHF.

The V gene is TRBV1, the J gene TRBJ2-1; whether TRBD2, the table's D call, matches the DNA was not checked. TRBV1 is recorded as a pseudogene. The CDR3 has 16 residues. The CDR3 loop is CTSSQFRVFGNNEQFF. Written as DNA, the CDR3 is TGCACCAGCAGCCAGTTCCGGGTGTTCGGGAACAATGAGCAGTTCTTC.

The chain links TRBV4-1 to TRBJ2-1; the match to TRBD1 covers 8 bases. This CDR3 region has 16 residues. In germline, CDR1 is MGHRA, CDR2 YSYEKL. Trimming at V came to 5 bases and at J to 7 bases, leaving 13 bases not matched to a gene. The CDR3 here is CASSFLPRTGSNEQFF. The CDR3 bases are TGCGCCAGCAGCTTCCTTCCGAGGACAGGGAGTAATGAGCAGTTCTTC.

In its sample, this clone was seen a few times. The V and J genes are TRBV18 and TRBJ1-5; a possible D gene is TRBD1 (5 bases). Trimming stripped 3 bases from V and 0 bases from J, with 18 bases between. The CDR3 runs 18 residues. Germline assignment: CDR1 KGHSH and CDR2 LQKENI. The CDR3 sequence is CASSPRKGQFLSNQPQHF. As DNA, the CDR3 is TGTGCCAGCTCACCGAGGAAGGGGCAGTTTCTTAGCAATCAGCCCCAGCATTTT.

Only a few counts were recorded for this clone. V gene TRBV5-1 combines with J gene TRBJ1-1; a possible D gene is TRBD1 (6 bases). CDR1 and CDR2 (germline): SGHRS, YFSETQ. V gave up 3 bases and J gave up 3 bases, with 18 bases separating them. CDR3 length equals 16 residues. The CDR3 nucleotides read TGCGCCAGCAGCTCAGGGAGGGGGAGATGGCACACTGAAGCTTTCTTT. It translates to CASSSGRGRWHTEAFF.

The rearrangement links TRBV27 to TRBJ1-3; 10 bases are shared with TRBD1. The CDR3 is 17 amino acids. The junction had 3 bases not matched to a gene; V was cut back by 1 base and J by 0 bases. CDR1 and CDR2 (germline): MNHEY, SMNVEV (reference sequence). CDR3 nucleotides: TGTGCCAGCAGTTTATTGGGACAGGGGTCCTCTGGAAACACCATATATTTT. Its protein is CASSLLGQGSSGNTIYF.

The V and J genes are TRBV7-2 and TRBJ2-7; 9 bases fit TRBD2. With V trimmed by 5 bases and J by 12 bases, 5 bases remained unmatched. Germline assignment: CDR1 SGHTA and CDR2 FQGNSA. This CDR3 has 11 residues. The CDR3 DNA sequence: TGTGCCAGCAGCCAGGGACTAGCACTGTACTTC. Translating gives CASSQGLALYF.

CDR3 bases: TGCGCCAGCAGCTTGGCCGTCCTTAGCGGGAGCGGTGATACGCAGTATTTT. Translation gives CASSLAVLSGSGDTQYF. This rearrangement joins TRBV5-1 to TRBJ2-3, with 9 bases that match TRBD2. V lost 0 bases to trimming and J lost 6 bases; unmatched junction nucleotides: 11. The CDR3 is 17 residues long. The germline V gene encodes CDR1 SGHRS and CDR2 YFSETQ.

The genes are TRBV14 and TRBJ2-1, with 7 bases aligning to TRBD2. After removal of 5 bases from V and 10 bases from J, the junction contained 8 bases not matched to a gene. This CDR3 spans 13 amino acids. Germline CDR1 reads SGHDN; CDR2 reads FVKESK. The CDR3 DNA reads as TGTGCCAGCAGCTACAGTGAAGCGGGGGAGCAGTTCTTC. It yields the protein CASSYSEAGEQFF.

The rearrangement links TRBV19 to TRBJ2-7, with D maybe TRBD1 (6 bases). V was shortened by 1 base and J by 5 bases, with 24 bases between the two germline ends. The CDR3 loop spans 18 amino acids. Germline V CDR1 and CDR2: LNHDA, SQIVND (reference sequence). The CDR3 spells CASSIGWRLSRGRHEQYF. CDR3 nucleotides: TGTGCCAGTAGTATAGGTTGGAGGCTCTCCAGGGGTAGGCACGAGCAGTACTTC.

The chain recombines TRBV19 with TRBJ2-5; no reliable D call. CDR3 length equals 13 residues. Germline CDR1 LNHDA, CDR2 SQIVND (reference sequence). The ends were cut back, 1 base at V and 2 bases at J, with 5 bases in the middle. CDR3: CASSIGQQETQYF. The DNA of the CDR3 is TGTGCCAGTAGTATAGGGCAGCAAGAGACCCAGTACTTC.

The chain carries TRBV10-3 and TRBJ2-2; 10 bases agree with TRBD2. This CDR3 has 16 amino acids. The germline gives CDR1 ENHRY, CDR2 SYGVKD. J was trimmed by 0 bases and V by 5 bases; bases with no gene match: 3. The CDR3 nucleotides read TGTGCCATCAGTTTGACTAGCGGGTCGAACACCGGGGAGCTGTTTTTT. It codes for CAISLTSGSNTGELFF.